This entry lists 21 T cell receptor beta chains sequenced from one sample in a study of T cell repertoires in cytomegalovirus infection. From the reads, TCRdb called clonotypes with MiXCR, one entry per CDR3 protein. The table lists 200,000 or so distinct CDR3 sequences, approximately 38% of them singletons. Their cognate antigens are unknown. The source material was CD8+ T cells from cultured PBMCs, sampled from culture after CMV antigen stimulation. These receptor sequences come from a human donor in good health (CMV status not recorded). Some clones in this sample may be carry-over from other donors' samples.

This sequence joins TRBV7-6 and TRBJ2-2; TRBD1 is a possible D gene (6 bases). The CDR3 extends over 14 amino acids. The V end was cut by 5 bases, the J end by 1 base, with 8 bases between. From germline, CDR1 is SGHVS and CDR2 FNYEAQ. CDR3 sequence reads: CASSQGWNTGELFF. In DNA, the CDR3 is TGTGCCAGCAGCCAGGGGTGGAACACCGGGGAGCTGTTTTTT.

V gene TRBV3-1 combines with J gene TRBJ1-6; TRBD1 agrees at 12 bases. CDR3 length: 16 amino acids. With 4 bases clipped from V and 5 bases from J, the junction kept 3 bases outside the gene matches. In germline, CDR1 is LGHDT, CDR2 YNNKEL (reference sequence). The CDR3 nucleotides are TGTGCCAGCAGCCGTGGGACAGGGGGCGATAATTCACCCCTCCACTTT. Translation: CASSRGTGGDNSPLHF.

The V call is TRBV5-4, the J call TRBJ2-3; 15 positions agree with TRBD2. CDR1 and CDR2 (germline): SGHNT, YYREEE (reference sequence). This CDR3 is built from 17 residues. The J segment lost 4 bases and the V segment lost 4 bases, leaving 7 bases of the junction unmatched. CDR3 sequence reads: CASSPGTSGRLSDTQYF. For the CDR3, the DNA is TGTGCCAGCAGCCCTGGGACTAGCGGGAGGCTTTCAGATACGCAGTATTTT.

A word on this clonotype: One end of the junction is discordant with germline, which a read error may explain. The V call is TRBV4-1, the J call TRBJ2-1, with TRBD2 matching over 11 bases. The CDR3 has 17 residues. Germline V gives CDR1 MGHRA, CDR2 YSYEKL. The CDR3 loop reads CASSQESILAGDNEQFF. DNA for the CDR3: TGTGCCAGCAGCCAAGAATCGATACTAGCGGGAGATAATGAGCAGTTCTTC.

The gene calls are TRBV28 and TRBJ2-7, with D uncertain. Per the germline V gene, CDR1 is MDHEN and CDR2 is SYDVKM. CDR3 length: 16 amino acids. V was clipped by 7 bases and J by 2 bases, with 21 bases between them. The DNA of the CDR3 is TGTGCCAGCACCCCCCTTGGGAACAGACTCCCCTACGAGCAGTACTTC. Translated: CASTPLGNRLPYEQYF.

The chain combines TRBV2 with TRBJ2-1; TRBD1 is a possible D gene (6 bases). Germline-derived CDR1 and CDR2 are SNHLY and FYNNEI. V was pared by 3 bases and J by 1 base, with 13 bases between. CDR3 size: 16 residues. The CDR3 spells CASSERGSSSYNEQFF. CDR3 sequence (DNA): TGTGCCAGCAGTGAGAGGGGGAGTTCATCCTACAATGAGCAGTTCTTC.

This chain joins TRBV5-4 and TRBJ1-1; possibly TRBD1 for D (5 bases). This CDR3 comprises 15 residues. Trimming took off 1 base at V and 6 bases at J, with 16 bases between the two ends. Per the germline V gene, CDR1 is SGHNT and CDR2 is YYREEE (reference sequence). The CDR3 loop is CASSLRGPGGAEAFF. CDR3 bases: TGTGCCAGCAGCTTGAGGGGACCGGGCGGAGCTGAAGCTTTCTTT. Based on the CDR3 plus reference TRBV5-4 and TRBJ1-1, the full variable domain is ETGVTQSPTHLIKTRGQQVTLRCSSQSGHNTVSWYQQALGQGPQFIFQYYREEENGRGNFPPRFSGLQFPNYSSELNVNALELDDSALYLCASSLRGPGGAEAFFGQGTRLTVV.

This clonotype was counted a few times. CDR3 in amino acids: CASSLTGIFYNEQFF. DNA for the CDR3: TGTGCCAGCAGCTTAACTGGCATCTTCTACAATGAGCAGTTCTTC. The chain joins TRBV11-2 to TRBJ2-1; D unresolved. Germline V gene sequence: CDR1 SGHAT, CDR2 FQNNGV. CDR3 length equals 15 residues. V gave up 2 bases and J gave up 3 bases, with 11 bases separating them.

The V gene is TRBV20-1, the J gene TRBJ2-1; 11 positions match TRBD2. Germline trimming cut 5 bases from V and 8 bases from J; bases unmatched to any gene: 5. This CDR3 has 13 residues. Germline assignment: CDR1 DFQATT and CDR2 SNEGSKA (reference sequence). CDR3 coding DNA: TGCAGTGCTCTTAGCGGGAGGGTCGATGAGCAGTTCTTC. Translated, it gives CSALSGRVDEQFF.

A word on this clonotype: Here the CDR3 omits its conserved ending phenylalanine or tryptophan, so a read error is the likely source. The rearrangement joins TRBV24-1 to TRBJ2-5, with D perhaps TRBD1 (6 bases). The CDR3 runs to 14 residues. Per the germline V gene, CDR1 is KGHDR and CDR2 is SFDVKD. The CDR3 is CASSDVTGEETQYV. DNA of the CDR3: TGTGCCTCCAGTGATGTGACAGGTGAAGAGACCCAGTACGTC.

There are a few counts of this clonotype. This chain connects TRBV29-1 to TRBJ2-3, with D perhaps matching TRBD2 (5 bases). Trimming shortened V by 0 bases and J by 0 bases, and 13 bases separated the two germline ends. The CDR3 sequence is 16 residues long. Germline V gives CDR1 SQVTM, CDR2 ANQGSEA. The CDR3 region has the DNA TGCAGCGTTGAAGAGGAGGCTATCCCTAGCACAGATACGCAGTATTTT. Translation: CSVEEEAIPSTDTQYF.

V gene TRBV28 combines with J gene TRBJ1-1; 7 bases align to TRBD1. V lost 2 bases and J lost 4; bases outside the gene matches: 4. Germline-derived CDR1 and CDR2 are MDHEN and SYDVKM. The CDR3 runs to 14 residues. The CDR3 here is CASSLQGVITEAFF. DNA of the CDR3: TGTGCCAGCAGTTTACAGGGGGTTATCACTGAAGCTTTCTTT.

J is TRBJ1-1 and V is TRBV19; D is unresolved. Trimming removed 7 bases at V and 7 bases at J, with 10 bases between. CDR3 length: 11 residues. Germline V gene data show CDR1 as LNHDA and CDR2 as SQIVND (reference sequence). For the CDR3, the DNA is TGTGCCAGTACCACCGGGGTTGAAGCTTTCTTT. This sequence encodes CASTTGVEAFF.

The V call is TRBV19, the J call TRBJ2-1; 12 bases match TRBD2. Germline V gives CDR1 LNHDA, CDR2 SQIVND (reference sequence). The length of the CDR3 is 14 residues. V lost 9 bases to trimming and J lost 9 bases; unmatched junction nucleotides: 9. CDR3 in amino acids: CASRRLAGAVEQFF. The CDR3 DNA reads as TGTGCCAGCCGAAGACTAGCGGGAGCGGTTGAGCAGTTCTTC.

V is TRBV2 and J is TRBJ2-5; a possible D gene is TRBD1 (6 bases). The CDR3 sequence is 14 residues long. Germline values: CDR1 SNHLY, CDR2 FYNNEI. Between the trimmed V and J ends, which lost 3 bases and 3 bases, there was a span of 11 bases. The DNA for the CDR3 is TGTGCCAGCAGTGATCCCAGGGGAGAAGAGACCCAGTACTTC. Translation gives CASSDPRGEETQYF.

The chain uses TRBV15 and TRBJ2-5; D could derive from TRBD1 or TRBD2 (5 bases each). Germline-derived CDR1 and CDR2 are LNHNV and YYDKDF (reference sequence). The CDR3 consists of 14 residues. V lost 3 bases and J lost 1, with 9 bases in between. The CDR3 DNA reads TGTGCCACCAGCAGTAAGGGGAGCCAAGAGACCCAGTACTTC. Translation gives CATSSKGSQETQYF.

This clonotype was seen a few times. V usage is TRBV20-1 and J usage is TRBJ1-1; TRBD1 aligns across 8 bases. This CDR3 has 17 amino acids. Trimming removed 6 bases from V and 5 bases from J; junction bases left unmatched: 20. CDR1 and CDR2 (germline): DFQATT, SNEGSKA (reference sequence). CDR3 coding DNA: TGCAGTGCGCTGCCGGACAGGGATTTGAGGAGTAGGACTGAAGCTTTCTTT. Amino acids: CSALPDRDLRSRTEAFF.

The J gene is TRBJ2-3, the V gene TRBV11-2; 12 bases are shared with TRBD2. CDR1 SGHAT and CDR2 FQNNGV come from the germline V gene. The V segment lost 1 base and the J segment 0 bases; nucleotides outside the gene matches: 5. The CDR3 runs to 18 residues. DNA of the CDR3: TGTGCCAGCAGCTTAGGACTAGCGGGGGCCTCTAGCACAGATACGCAGTATTTT. It encodes CASSLGLAGASSTDTQYF.

This clonotype was seen a few times. This chain connects TRBV12-3 or TRBV12-4 to TRBJ2-2, with D possibly TRBD1 on 7 matching bases. The V and J ends lost 6 bases and 12 bases respectively, with 26 bases between them. CDR3 size: 16 residues. CDR3 sequence (DNA): TGTGCCAGCAGGGGGGGTAGAAGGGGGCGCCTTTCTCAGCTGTTTTTT. As protein: CASRGGRRGRLSQLFF.

The chain joins TRBV5-1 to TRBJ1-1; 10 positions match TRBD1. Per germline, CDR1 SGHRS and CDR2 YFSETQ. V shed 0 bases, J shed 1 base, and the junction held 6 bases outside the gene matches. The CDR3 length is 17 residues. CDR3 amino acids: CASSLGPGQGRNTEAFF. CDR3 nucleotides: TGCGCCAGCAGCTTGGGCCCGGGACAGGGGAGGAACACTGAAGCTTTCTTT.

V and J are TRBV4-1 and TRBJ1-5, with TRBD1 as a possible D gene (5 bases). The length of the CDR3 is 14 residues. Deletions cut 0 bases from V and 10 bases from J, with 13 bases between. Germline V gene sequence: CDR1 MGHRA, CDR2 YSYEKL. The CDR3 DNA sequence: TGCGCCAGCAGCCAAGAAACAGGCCGGGAACCCCAGCATTTT. It yields the protein CASSQETGREPQHF.